This T cell receptor (beta chain) was documented in a study of OX40 agonist ivuxolimab in advanced cancers. Whole-study context: Patients received the agonistic anti-OX40 (CD134) antibody ivuxolimab. Aged roughly 23 to 85 with a mean of about 63 years, they were almost 85% male.

V was clipped by 3 bases and J by 0 bases, with 8 bases between them. The CDR3 loop spans 15 amino acids. Germline CDR1 reads SGHTA; CDR2 reads FQGNSA. The method was immunoSEQ multiplex PCR; TCRdb's version includes in-frame clones alone and lacks a portion of them. The repertoire holds more than 90,000 clones, with about 80% as singletons. Turning to this clone: Its antigen remains unknown.

Overall study findings and caveats: At 0.1-3.0 mg/kg, partial responders had clonal expansion among the lowest observed.

The chain has TRBV7-2 and TRBJ1-4; D ambiguous. The sequencing here drew on CD4+ or CD8+ T cells sorted from blood, taken in a trial of the OX40 agonist ivuxolimab. The source is an adult with an advanced solid tumor such as melanoma, head and neck, liver or kidney cancer. CDR3 amino acids: CASSFDGATNEKLFF. DNA for the CDR3: TGTGCCAGCAGCTTCGACGGAGCAACTAATGAAAAACTGTTTTTT.